Below, 11 T cell receptor beta chains from the same sample are listed, as sequenced in a study of a mutant IDH1 vaccine in newly diagnosed glioma. The protocol was immunoSEQ multiplex PCR, while the TCRdb copy is restricted to in-frame clones and leaves out a portion. The table lists over 50,000 clones, about 87% of them singletons. Their target antigens are unknown. As to time point: week 5, during vaccination. Doses of 300 ug of mutant IDH1 20-mer peptide were given with topical imiquimod. Sample: PBMCs, taken from a glioma patient whose treatment included an IDH1 peptide vaccine. Every receptor here comes from a woman aged 35 to 49 with glioma.

In this sample, this clone turned up a few times. V is TRBV5-1 and J is TRBJ1-1; D not resolved. V shed 0 bases and J shed 5 bases, with 11 bases lying between them. This CDR3 has 14 residues. In germline, CDR1 is SGHRS, CDR2 YFSETQ. CDR3 in DNA: TGCGCCAGCAGCTTGGATCCCGGTGGGACTGAAGCTTTCTTT. It yields the protein CASSLDPGGTEAFF.

The J gene is TRBJ2-5, the V gene TRBV7-2; 15 positions agree with TRBD2. CDR1 and CDR2 (germline): SGHTA, FQGNSA. Losses at the gene ends were 2 bases for V and 5 bases for J; bases not matched to a gene: 6. The CDR3 is 17 residues long. The CDR3 spells CASSLSGTSGGRETQYF. CDR3 sequence (DNA): TGTGCCAGCAGCTTATCCGGGACTAGCGGGGGGCGGGAGACCCAGTACTTC.

The gene calls are TRBV18 and TRBJ2-1; D perhaps matches TRBD2 (5 bases). The CDR3 runs to 16 residues. The germline V and J ends were trimmed by 0 bases and 6 bases, with 15 bases remaining between them. Per the germline V gene, CDR1 is KGHSH and CDR2 is LQKENI. CDR3 nucleotide sequence: TGTGCCAGCTCACCACCGTTAAGGCAGGACTTCAATGAGCAGTTCTTC. It specifies CASSPPLRQDFNEQFF.

This chain links TRBV18 with TRBJ2-5, with D perhaps being TRBD1 or TRBD2 (5 bases each). Deletions cut 6 bases from V and 2 bases from J, with 10 bases between. CDR1 and CDR2 (germline): KGHSH, LQKENI. The CDR3 is 13 amino acids. The CDR3 DNA sequence: TGTGCCAGCTCCTGGGACCAACAAGAGACCCAGTACTTC. It yields the protein CASSWDQQETQYF.

V and J are TRBV6-1 and TRBJ2-7, with unresolved D. The germline V and J ends were trimmed by 1 base and 4 bases, with 14 bases remaining between them. Germline V lookup: CDR1 MNHNS, CDR2 SASEGT. CDR3 length equals 15 residues. The CDR3: CASSEGVLGPYEQYF. In DNA form, the CDR3 reads TGTGCCAGCAGTGAAGGAGTCCTCGGGCCGTACGAGCAGTACTTC.

V usage is TRBV7-6 and J usage is TRBJ2-7; tentatively, D is TRBD1 (7 bases). The CDR3 is 16 residues long. The V gene lost 5 bases and the J gene lost 3 bases, with 20 bases spanning the gap. Germline loops: CDR1 SGHVS, CDR2 FNYEAQ. CDR3 sequence (DNA): TGTGCCAGCAGCCCAACTGAGACAGGGAGGTACTACGAGCAGTACTTC. Amino acids: CASSPTETGRYYEQYF.

This clone has only a few counts. The chain uses TRBV6-5 and TRBJ1-1, with a possible D match to TRBD1 (6 bases). The CDR3 is made up of 15 amino acids. CDR1 is MNHEY and CDR2 is SVGAGI in the germline V gene. V lost 2 bases to trimming and J lost 4 bases, with 14 bases between them. The CDR3 is CASSYQTGRGTEAFF. The CDR3 DNA sequence: TGTGCCAGCAGTTACCAGACAGGTAGGGGCACTGAAGCTTTCTTT.

V gene TRBV19 combines with J gene TRBJ1-6, with D unresolved. V shed 3 bases and J shed 3 bases, with 9 bases lying between them. This CDR3 region has 15 residues. In germline, CDR1 is LNHDA, CDR2 SQIVND (reference sequence). The CDR3: CASSIGEFYNSPLHF. CDR3 in DNA: TGTGCCAGTAGTATTGGGGAGTTCTATAATTCACCCCTCCACTTT.

The CDR3 sequence: CASTTGAGTYGYTF. CDR3 in DNA: TGTGCCAGCACAACGGGAGCCGGAACCTATGGCTACACCTTC. The chain combines TRBV6-6 with TRBJ1-2; D is unclear. Germline-derived CDR1 and CDR2 are MNHNY and SVGAGI (reference sequence). V lost 7 bases to trimming and J lost 4 bases, with 16 bases between them. The CDR3 is 14 amino acids.

This chain connects TRBV7-2 to TRBJ2-3, with 7 positions matching TRBD2. CDR3 length: 17 amino acids. The ends lost 0 bases at V and 2 bases at J; junction bases unmatched: 8. The germline gives CDR1 SGHTA, CDR2 FQGNSA. The CDR3 loop reads CASSLARSSGSTDTQYF. Here the CDR3 DNA reads TGTGCCAGCAGCTTAGCGCGGTCTAGCGGCTCCACAGATACGCAGTATTTT. The full variable domain, with the rest looked up from reference TRBV7-2 and TRBJ2-3, is GAGVSQSPSNKVTEKGKDVELRCDPISGHTALYWYRQSLGQGLEFLIYFQGNSAPDKSGLPSDRFSAERTGGSVSTLTIQRTQQEDSAVYLCASSLARSSGSTDTQYFGPGTRLTVL.

This chain links TRBV4-1 with TRBJ2-7; TRBD2 might be the D (6 bases). Germline V lookup: CDR1 MGHRA, CDR2 YSYEKL. Trimming stripped 3 bases from V and 7 bases from J, with 16 bases between. CDR3 length: 14 residues. The chain's CDR3 is CASSHPGTSAEQYF. CDR3 nucleotides: TGCGCCAGCAGCCACCCTGGGACTTCCGCAGAGCAGTACTTC.